This T cell receptor beta chain came from a study of cytomegalovirus exposure and HLA in healthy donors. PCR used 60 Vbeta primers and 13 Jbeta primers. Only in-frame clones appear in the TCRdb table, and some are missing; sequencing was by immunoSEQ multiplex PCR. This table has some 150,000 clones, approximately 82% appearing once. The CDR3 runs 17 residues. With V trimmed by 0 bases and J by 9 bases, 10 bases remained unmatched. Germline assignment: CDR1 SGHRS and CDR2 YFSETQ. The chain is built from TRBV5-1 and TRBJ1-6; 9 positions agree with TRBD1. The source is a male donor in good health and CMV-seronegative. Sequenced sample: PBMCs. The CDR3 loop is CASSLESPGQGSSPLHF. The CDR3 bases are TGCGCCAGCAGCTTGGAGAGTCCGGGACAGGGTTCTTCACCCCTCCACTTT.